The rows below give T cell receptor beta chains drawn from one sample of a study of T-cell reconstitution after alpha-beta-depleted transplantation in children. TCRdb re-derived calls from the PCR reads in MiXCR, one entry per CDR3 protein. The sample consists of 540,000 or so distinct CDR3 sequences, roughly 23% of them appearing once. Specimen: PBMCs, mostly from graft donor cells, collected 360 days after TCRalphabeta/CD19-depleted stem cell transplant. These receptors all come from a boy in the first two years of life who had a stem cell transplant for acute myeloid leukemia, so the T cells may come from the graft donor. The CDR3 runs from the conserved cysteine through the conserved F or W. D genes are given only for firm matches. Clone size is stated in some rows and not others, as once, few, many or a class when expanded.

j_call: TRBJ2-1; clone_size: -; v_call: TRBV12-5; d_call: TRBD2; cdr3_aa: CASGLANLPSGGKNNEQFF; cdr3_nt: TGTGCTAGTGGTTTGGCGAACCTTCCTAGCGGGGGGAAAAACAATGAGCAGTTCTTC
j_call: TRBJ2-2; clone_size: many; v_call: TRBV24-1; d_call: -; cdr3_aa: CATRAGGVNTGELFF; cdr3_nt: TGTGCCACCAGGGCAGGCGGCGTCAACACCGGGGAGCTGTTTTTT
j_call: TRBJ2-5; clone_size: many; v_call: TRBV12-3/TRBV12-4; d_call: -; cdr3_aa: CASSSRGPQETQYF; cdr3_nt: TGTGCCAGCAGTTCCCGGGGTCCCCAAGAGACCCAGTACTTC
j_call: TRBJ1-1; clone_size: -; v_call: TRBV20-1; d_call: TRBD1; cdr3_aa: CSARQGAGNTEAFF; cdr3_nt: TGCAGTGCTCGCCAGGGGGCAGGCAACACTGAAGCTTTCTTT
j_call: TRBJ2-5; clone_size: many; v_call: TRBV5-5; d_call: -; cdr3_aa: CASYLTLGTQETQYF; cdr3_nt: TGTGCCAGCTACCTTACCCTGGGCACTCAAGAGACCCAGTACTTC
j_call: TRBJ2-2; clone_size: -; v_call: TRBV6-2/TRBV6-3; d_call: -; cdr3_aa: CASSYGRTGELFF; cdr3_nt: TGTGCCAGCAGTTACGGACGGACCGGGGAGCTGTTTTTT
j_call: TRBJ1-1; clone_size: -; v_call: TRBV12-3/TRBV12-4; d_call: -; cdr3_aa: CASSRAGAYTEAFF; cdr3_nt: TGTGCCAGCAGTCGCGCGGGAGCCTACACTGAAGCTTTCTTT
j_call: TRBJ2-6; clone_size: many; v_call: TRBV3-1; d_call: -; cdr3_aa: CASSQEASGANVLTF; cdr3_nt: TGTGCCAGCAGCCAAGAGGCCTCTGGGGCCAACGTCCTGACTTTC
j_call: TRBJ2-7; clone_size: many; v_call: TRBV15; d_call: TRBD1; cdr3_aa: CATSRTRVGQGAYEQYF; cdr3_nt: TGTGCCACCAGCAGAACTCGAGTGGGACAGGGGGCCTACGAGCAGTACTTC
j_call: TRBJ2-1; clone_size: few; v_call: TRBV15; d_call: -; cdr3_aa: CATSVRGRDANEQFF; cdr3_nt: TGTGCCACCAGCGTGCGGGGCAGGGATGCAAATGAGCAGTTCTTC
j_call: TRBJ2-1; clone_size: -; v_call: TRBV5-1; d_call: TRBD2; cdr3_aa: CASTSLRGGAGNEQFF; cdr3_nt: TGCGCCAGCACCAGCTTGCGCGGGGGGGCCGGGAATGAGCAGTTCTTC
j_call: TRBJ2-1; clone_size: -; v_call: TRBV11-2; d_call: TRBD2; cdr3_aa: CASSSGTSGWGNEQFF; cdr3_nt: TGTGCCAGCAGCTCCGGGACTAGCGGTTGGGGCAATGAGCAGTTCTTC
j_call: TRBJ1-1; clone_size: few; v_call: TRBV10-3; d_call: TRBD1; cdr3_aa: CAISRTGSTEAFF; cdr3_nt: TGTGCCATCAGTCGGACAGGGAGCACTGAAGCTTTCTTT
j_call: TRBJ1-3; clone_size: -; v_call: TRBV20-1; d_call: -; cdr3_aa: CSARVPSGNTIYF; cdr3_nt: TGCAGTGCTCGGGTCCCCTCTGGAAACACCATATATTTT
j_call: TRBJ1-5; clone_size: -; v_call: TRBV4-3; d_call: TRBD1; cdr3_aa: CASSQDRGRRSNQPQHF; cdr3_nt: TGCGCCAGCAGCCAGGACAGGGGGCGCCGGAGCAATCAGCCCCAGCATTTT
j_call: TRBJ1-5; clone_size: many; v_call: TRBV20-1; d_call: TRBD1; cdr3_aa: CSAGTAEGRQPQHF; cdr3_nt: TGCAGTGCCGGGACAGCGGAGGGGAGACAGCCCCAGCATTTT
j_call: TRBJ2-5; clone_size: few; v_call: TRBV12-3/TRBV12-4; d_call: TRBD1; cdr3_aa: CASNKGARETQYF; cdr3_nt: TGTGCCAGCAACAAGGGGGCTCGAGAGACCCAGTACTTC
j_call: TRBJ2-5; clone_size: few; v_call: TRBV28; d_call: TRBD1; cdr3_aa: CASSLTGTRMETQYF; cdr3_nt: TGTGCCAGCAGTTTGACAGGGACGAGAATGGAGACCCAGTACTTC
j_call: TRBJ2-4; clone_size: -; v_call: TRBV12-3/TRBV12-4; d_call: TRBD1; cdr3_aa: CASSLARTGVNIQYF; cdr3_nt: TGTGCCAGCAGTTTAGCTAGGACAGGGGTGAACATTCAGTACTTC
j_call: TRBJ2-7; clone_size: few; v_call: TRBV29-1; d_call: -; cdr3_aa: CSVRESTQGYEQYF; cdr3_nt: TGCAGCGTCCGGGAGAGTACACAGGGCTACGAGCAGTACTTC
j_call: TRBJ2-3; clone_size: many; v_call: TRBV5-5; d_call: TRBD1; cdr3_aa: CASSLYRGPPDTQYF; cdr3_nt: TGTGCCAGCAGCTTGTACAGGGGCCCCCCAGATACGCAGTATTTT
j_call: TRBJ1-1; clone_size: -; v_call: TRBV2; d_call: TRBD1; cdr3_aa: CASSPDRGGITEAFF; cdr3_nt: TGTGCCAGCAGTCCTGACAGGGGTGGAATAACTGAAGCTTTCTTT
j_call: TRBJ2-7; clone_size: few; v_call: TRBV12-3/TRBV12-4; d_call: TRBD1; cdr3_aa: CARPSGDSEDEQYF; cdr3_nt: TGTGCCAGGCCCTCCGGGGACAGTGAGGACGAGCAGTACTTC
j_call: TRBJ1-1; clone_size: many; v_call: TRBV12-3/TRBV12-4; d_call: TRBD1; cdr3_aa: CASTTTGGYTEAFF; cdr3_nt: TGTGCCAGCACCACGACAGGGGGGTACACTGAAGCTTTCTTT
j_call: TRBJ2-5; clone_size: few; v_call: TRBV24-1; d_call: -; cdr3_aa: CATSDSAFGQETQYF; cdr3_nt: TGTGCCACCAGTGATTCCGCGTTCGGTCAAGAGACCCAGTACTTC
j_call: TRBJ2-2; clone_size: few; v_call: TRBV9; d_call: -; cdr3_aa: CASSPRRQWDTGELFF; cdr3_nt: TGTGCCAGCAGCCCCCGACGCCAGTGGGACACCGGGGAGCTGTTTTTT
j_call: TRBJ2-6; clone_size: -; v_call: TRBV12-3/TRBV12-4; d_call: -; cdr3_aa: CASAGFGANVLTF; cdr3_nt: TGTGCCAGCGCCGGGTTTGGGGCCAACGTCCTGACTTTC
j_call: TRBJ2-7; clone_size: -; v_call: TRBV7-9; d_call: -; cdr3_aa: CASSFEGPASYEQYF; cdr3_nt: TGTGCCAGCAGCTTCGAGGGCCCGGCTTCCTACGAGCAGTACTTC
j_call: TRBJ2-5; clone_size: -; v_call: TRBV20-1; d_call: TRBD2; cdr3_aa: CSARAPAGGKETQYF; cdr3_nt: TGCAGTGCTAGAGCCCCCGCGGGGGGCAAAGAGACCCAGTACTTC
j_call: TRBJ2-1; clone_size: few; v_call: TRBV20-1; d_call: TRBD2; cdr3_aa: CSATSGDDNEQFF; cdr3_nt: TGCAGTGCTACAAGCGGGGACGACAATGAGCAGTTCTTC
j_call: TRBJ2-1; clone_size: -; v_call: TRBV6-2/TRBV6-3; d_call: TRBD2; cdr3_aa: CASSTGPGVRRGGYEQFF; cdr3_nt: TGTGCCAGCTCGACCGGACCCGGCGTGAGGCGGGGGGGTTATGAGCAGTTCTTC
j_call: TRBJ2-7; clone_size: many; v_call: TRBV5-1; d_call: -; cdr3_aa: CASSPMDTGPYEQYF; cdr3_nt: TGCGCCAGCAGTCCGATGGACACAGGGCCCTACGAGCAGTACTTC
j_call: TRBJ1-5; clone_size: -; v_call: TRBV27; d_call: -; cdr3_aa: CASSFRQWQPQHF; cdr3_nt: TGTGCCAGCAGTTTCCGCCAGTGGCAGCCCCAGCATTTT
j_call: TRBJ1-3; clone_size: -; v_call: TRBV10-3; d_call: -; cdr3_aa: CAIRGLFSGNTIYF; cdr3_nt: TGTGCCATCAGGGGGCTATTCTCTGGAAACACCATATATTTT
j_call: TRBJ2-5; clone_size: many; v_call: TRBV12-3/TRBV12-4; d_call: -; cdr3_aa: CASRIGGGQETQYF; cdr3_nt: TGTGCCAGCAGAATAGGGGGTGGACAAGAGACCCAGTACTTC
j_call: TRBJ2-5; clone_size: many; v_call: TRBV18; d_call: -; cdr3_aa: CASSPTQGETQYF; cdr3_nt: TGTGCCAGCTCACCGACACAGGGAGAGACCCAGTACTTC
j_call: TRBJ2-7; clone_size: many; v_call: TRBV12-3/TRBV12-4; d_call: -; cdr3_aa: CASSFRVVGGLHEQYF; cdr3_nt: TGTGCCAGCAGTTTTAGAGTCGTAGGGGGGTTGCACGAGCAGTACTTC
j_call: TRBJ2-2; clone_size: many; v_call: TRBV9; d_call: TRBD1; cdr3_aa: CASSPRDSANTGELFF; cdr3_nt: TGTGCCAGCAGCCCTCGGGACAGCGCGAACACCGGGGAGCTGTTTTTT
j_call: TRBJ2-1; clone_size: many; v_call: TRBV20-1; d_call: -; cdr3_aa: CSAAGQHNEQFF; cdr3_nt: TGCAGTGCAGCCGGACAGCACAATGAGCAGTTCTTC
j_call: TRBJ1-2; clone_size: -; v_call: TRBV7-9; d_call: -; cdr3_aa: CASSLAGQQRGYTF; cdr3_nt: TGTGCCAGCAGCTTAGCGGGTCAGCAACGTGGCTACACCTTC
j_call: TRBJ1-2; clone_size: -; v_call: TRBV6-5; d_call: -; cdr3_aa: CASSIGLYGYTF; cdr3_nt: TGTGCCAGCAGTATCGGGCTTTATGGCTACACCTTC
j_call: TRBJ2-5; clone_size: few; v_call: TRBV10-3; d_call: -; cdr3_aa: CAINPKETQYF; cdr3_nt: TGTGCCATCAATCCAAAAGAGACCCAGTACTTC
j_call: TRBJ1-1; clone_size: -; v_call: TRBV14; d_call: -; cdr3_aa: CASSQGSRATQRAFF; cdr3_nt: TGTGCCAGCAGCCAAGGGAGTAGGGCCACCCAAAGAGCTTTCTTT
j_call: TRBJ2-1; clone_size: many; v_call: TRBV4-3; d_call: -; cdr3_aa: CASSQALVNNEQFF; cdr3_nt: TGCGCCAGCAGCCAAGCACTAGTAAACAATGAGCAGTTCTTC
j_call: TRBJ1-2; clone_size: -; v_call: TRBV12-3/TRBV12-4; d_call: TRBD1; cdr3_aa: CASSSTGVQQGVYGYTF; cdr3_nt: TGTGCCAGCAGTTCCACCGGCGTCCAACAGGGGGTGTATGGCTACACCTTC
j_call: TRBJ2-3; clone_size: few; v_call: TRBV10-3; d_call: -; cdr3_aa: CAISHRGGSTDTQYF; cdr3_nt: TGTGCCATCAGCCACAGGGGAGGGTCCACAGATACGCAGTATTTT
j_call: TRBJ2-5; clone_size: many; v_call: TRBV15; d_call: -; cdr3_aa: CATSRVVSQETQYF; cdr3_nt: TGTGCCACCAGCAGAGTGGTCTCCCAAGAGACCCAGTACTTC
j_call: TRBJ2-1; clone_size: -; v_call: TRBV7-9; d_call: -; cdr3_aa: CASSGDLGSYNEQFF; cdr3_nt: TGTGCCAGCAGCGGAGACCTTGGCTCCTACAATGAGCAGTTCTTC
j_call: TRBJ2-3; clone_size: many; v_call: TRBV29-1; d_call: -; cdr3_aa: CSVPWDSTDTQYF; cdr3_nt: TGCAGCGTTCCCTGGGACAGCACAGATACGCAGTATTTT
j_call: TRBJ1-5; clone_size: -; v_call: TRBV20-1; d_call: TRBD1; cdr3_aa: CSARLRDRVTESNQPQHF; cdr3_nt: TGCAGTGCTAGGTTGCGGGACAGGGTAACCGAGAGCAATCAGCCCCAGCATTTT
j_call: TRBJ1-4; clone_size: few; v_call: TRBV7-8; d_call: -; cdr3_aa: CASSSTRGVDEKLFF; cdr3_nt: TGTGCCAGCAGCTCAACTAGGGGGGTCGATGAAAAACTGTTTTTT
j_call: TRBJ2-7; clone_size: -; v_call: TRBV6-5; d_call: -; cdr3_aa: CASSYSPRAYEQYF; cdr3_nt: TGTGCCAGCAGTTACTCTCCCAGGGCGTACGAGCAGTACTTC
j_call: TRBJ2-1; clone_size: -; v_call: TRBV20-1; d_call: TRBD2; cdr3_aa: CSARGAGGPGNEQFF; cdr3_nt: TGCAGTGCTAGGGGCGCGGGGGGGCCGGGGAATGAGCAGTTCTTC
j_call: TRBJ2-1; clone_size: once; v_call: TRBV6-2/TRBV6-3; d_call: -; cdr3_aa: CASRSPGGNNEQFF; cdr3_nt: TGTGCCAGCAGGAGCCCCGGGGGCAACAATGAGCAGTTCTTC
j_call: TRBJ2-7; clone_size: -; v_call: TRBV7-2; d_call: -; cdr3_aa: CASSLRQRSSYEQYF; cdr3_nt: TGTGCCAGCAGCTTAAGACAGAGGAGCTCCTACGAGCAGTACTTC
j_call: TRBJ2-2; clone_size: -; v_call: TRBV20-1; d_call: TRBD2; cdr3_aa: CSARGGLDTGELFF; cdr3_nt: TGCAGTGCCCGGGGGGGGTTGGACACCGGGGAGCTGTTTTTT